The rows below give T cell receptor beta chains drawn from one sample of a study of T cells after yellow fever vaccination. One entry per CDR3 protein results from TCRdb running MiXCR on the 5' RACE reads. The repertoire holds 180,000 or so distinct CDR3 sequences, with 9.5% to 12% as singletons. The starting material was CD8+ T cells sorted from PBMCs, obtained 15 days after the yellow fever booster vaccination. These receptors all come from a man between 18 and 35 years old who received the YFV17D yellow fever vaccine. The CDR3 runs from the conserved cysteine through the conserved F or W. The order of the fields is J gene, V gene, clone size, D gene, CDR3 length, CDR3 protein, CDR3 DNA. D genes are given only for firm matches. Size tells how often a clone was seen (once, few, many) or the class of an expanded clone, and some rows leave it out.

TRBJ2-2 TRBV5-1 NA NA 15 CASSLIGRANGELFF TGCGCCAGCAGCTTGATTGGCAGGGCGAACGGGGAGCTGTTTTTT
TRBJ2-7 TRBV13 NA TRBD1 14 CASSDRQGIYEQYF TGTGCCAGCAGCGATCGACAGGGCATCTACGAGCAGTACTTC
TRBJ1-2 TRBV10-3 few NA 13 CAIWQGPNYGYTF TGTGCCATCTGGCAGGGGCCTAACTATGGCTACACCTTC
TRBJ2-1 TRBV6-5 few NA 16 CASSYWDGRSYNEQFF TGTGCCAGCAGTTACTGGGACGGTCGCTCCTACAATGAGCAGTTCTTC
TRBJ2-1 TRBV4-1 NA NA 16 CASSPRSRSSYNEQFF TGCGCCAGCAGCCCCCGATCCCGCAGCTCCTACAATGAGCAGTTCTTC
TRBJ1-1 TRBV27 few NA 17 CASSPLPGRTMNTEAFF TGTGCCAGCAGTCCGCTCCCGGGCCGCACCATGAACACTGAAGCTTTCTTT
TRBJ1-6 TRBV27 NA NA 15 CASSFLKGLNSPLHF TGTGCCAGCAGTTTCCTGAAGGGCCTCAATTCACCCCTCCACTTT
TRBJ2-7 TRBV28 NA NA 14 CASSFGQSTYEQYF TGTGCCAGCAGCTTTGGACAGTCTACCTACGAGCAGTACTTC
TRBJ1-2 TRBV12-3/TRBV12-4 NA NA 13 CASSLALMAGAGF TGTGCCAGCAGTTTAGCGCTAATGGCAGGGGCCGGCTTC
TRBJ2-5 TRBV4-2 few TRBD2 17 CASSQDPARGDQETQYF TGTGCCAGCAGCCAAGATCCCGCGCGGGGGGACCAAGAGACCCAGTACTTC
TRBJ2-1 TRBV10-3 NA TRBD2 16 CAISNLPGLAANEQFF TGTGCCATCAGCAACCTCCCGGGACTAGCGGCCAATGAGCAGTTCTTC
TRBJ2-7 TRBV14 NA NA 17 CASSQEVQGSFSYEQYF TGTGCCAGCAGCCAAGAGGTCCAGGGGTCCTTCTCCTACGAGCAGTACTTC
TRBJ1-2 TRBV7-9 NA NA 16 CASSSKRWGAGYGYTF TGTGCCAGCAGCTCCAAACGATGGGGGGCCGGCTATGGCTACACCTTC
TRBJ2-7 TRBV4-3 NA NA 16 CASSQDRVGGSYEQYF TGCGCCAGCAGCCAAGATCGGGTGGGCGGATCCTACGAGCAGTACTTC
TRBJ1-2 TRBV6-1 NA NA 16 CASRLLRDSGRYGYTF TGTGCCAGCAGGCTCCTCCGGGACTCCGGTCGATATGGCTACACCTTC
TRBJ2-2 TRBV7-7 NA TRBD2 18 CASSLVVAGDSNTGELFF TGTGCCAGCAGCTTAGTGGTAGCGGGGGACTCGAACACCGGGGAGCTGTTTTTT
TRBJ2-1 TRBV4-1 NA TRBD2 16 CASTLRVAGGPNEQFF TGCGCCAGCACCCTCCGGGTAGCGGGGGGACCCAATGAGCAGTTCTTC
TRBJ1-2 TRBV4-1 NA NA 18 CASSQEARGRFVDYGYTF TGCGCCAGCAGCCAAGAAGCGCGGGGGCGCTTTGTAGACTATGGCTACACCTTC
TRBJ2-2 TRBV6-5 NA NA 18 CASSYSNSGHANTGELFF TGTGCCAGCAGTTACTCGAATAGCGGTCACGCGAACACCGGGGAGCTGTTTTTT
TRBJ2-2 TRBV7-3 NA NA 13 CASSSPMTGELFF TGTGCCAGCAGCTCCCCCATGACCGGGGAGCTGTTTTTT
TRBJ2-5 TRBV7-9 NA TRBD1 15 CASSPRTGNQETQYF TGTGCCAGCAGCCCCCGGACAGGCAACCAAGAGACCCAGTACTTC
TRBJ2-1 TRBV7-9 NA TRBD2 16 CASSPPLSSGGNEQFF TGTGCCAGCAGCCCCCCGTTGTCTAGCGGGGGCAATGAGCAGTTCTTC
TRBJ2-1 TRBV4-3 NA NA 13 CASSQSGACEQFF TGCGCCAGCAGCCAATCGGGGGCGTGTGAGCAGTTCTTC
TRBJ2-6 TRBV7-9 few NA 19 CASSLAWGRLYSGANVLTF TGTGCCAGCAGCTTAGCGTGGGGCAGGTTGTACTCTGGGGCCAACGTCCTGACTTTC
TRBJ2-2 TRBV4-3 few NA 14 CASSTRQVPGELFF TGCGCCAGCAGCACCCGACAAGTACCTGGGGAGCTGTTTTTT
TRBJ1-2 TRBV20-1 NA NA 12 CSALEAGPGYTF TGCAGTGCTCTGGAAGCAGGGCCTGGCTACACCTTC
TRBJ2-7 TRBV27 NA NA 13 CASSPTGVYEQYF TGTGCCAGCAGTCCCACAGGAGTCTACGAGCAGTACTTC
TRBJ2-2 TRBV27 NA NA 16 CASSLPAGPSTGELFF TGTGCCAGCAGCCTACCGGCGGGGCCAAGCACCGGGGAGCTGTTTTTT
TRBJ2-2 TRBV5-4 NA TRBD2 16 CASRAAGGGGTGELFF TGTGCCAGCAGAGCAGCGGGGGGCGGTGGCACCGGGGAGCTGTTTTTT
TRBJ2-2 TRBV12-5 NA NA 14 CASGEGPPTGELFF TGTGCTAGTGGCGAGGGACCGCCCACCGGGGAGCTGTTTTTT
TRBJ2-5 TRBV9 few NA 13 CASSVGGVETQYF TGTGCCAGCAGCGTAGGGGGGGTAGAGACCCAGTACTTC
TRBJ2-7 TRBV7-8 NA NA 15 CASSLARASSYEQYF TGTGCCAGCAGCTTAGCGCGGGCGAGCTCCTACGAGCAGTACTTC
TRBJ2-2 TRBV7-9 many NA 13 CASSLKAAGELFF TGTGCCAGCAGCTTAAAGGCAGCCGGGGAGCTGTTTTTT
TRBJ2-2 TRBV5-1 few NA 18 CASSSLTRERTNTGELFF TGCGCCAGCAGCTCCTTGACGCGCGAGCGGACTAACACCGGGGAGCTGTTTTTT
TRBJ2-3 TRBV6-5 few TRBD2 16 CASSYSAGGVARTQYF TGTGCCAGCAGTTACTCGGCGGGGGGGGTAGCACGGACGCAGTATTTT
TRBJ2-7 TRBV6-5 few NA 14 CASSSGSGIYEQYF TGTGCCAGCAGTTCAGGGAGTGGGATTTACGAGCAGTACTTC
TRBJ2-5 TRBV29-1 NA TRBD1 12 CSTRDSEETQYF TGCAGCACGAGGGACAGTGAGGAGACCCAGTACTTC
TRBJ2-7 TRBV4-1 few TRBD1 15 CASSQTGQGSPEQYF TGCGCCAGCAGCCAAACCGGACAGGGATCCCCCGAGCAGTACTTC
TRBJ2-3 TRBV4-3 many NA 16 CASSQDQAGVVDTQYF TGCGCCAGCAGCCAAGATCAGGCAGGGGTAGTGGATACGCAGTATTTT
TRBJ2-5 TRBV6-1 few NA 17 CASRPYHWGIGSETQYF TGTGCCAGCAGGCCCTACCATTGGGGCATTGGTAGCGAGACCCAGTACTTC
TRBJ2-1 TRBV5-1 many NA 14 CASSLGTGGNEQFF TGCGCCAGCAGCTTGGGAACAGGTGGGAATGAGCAGTTCTTC
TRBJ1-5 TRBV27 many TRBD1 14 CASRGQGGHQPQHF TGTGCCAGCAGGGGACAGGGAGGGCATCAGCCCCAGCATTTT
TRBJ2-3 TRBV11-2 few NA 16 CASSLETGFITDTQYF TGTGCCAGCAGCTTAGAAACAGGGTTCATCACAGATACGCAGTATTTT
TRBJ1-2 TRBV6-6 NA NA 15 CARSYDGGGGYGYTF TGTGCCAGAAGTTACGATGGGGGCGGTGGGTATGGCTACACCTTC
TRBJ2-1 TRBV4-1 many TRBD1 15 CASSQESRGQGEQFF TGCGCCAGCAGCCAAGAATCCAGGGGGCAGGGTGAGCAGTTCTTC
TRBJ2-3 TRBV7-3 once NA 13 CASSLDLTDTQYF TGTGCCAGCAGCTTGGACCTCACAGATACGCAGTATTTT
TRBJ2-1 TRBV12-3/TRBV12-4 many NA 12 CASCQGIDEQFF TGTGCCAGCTGCCAGGGGATCGATGAGCAGTTCTTC
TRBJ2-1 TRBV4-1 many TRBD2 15 CASSPGGGLYNEQFF TGCGCCAGCAGCCCGGGGGGGGGACTCTACAATGAGCAGTTCTTC
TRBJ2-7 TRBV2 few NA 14 CASKEIGNPYEQYF TGTGCCAGCAAGGAGATCGGGAACCCCTACGAGCAGTACTTC
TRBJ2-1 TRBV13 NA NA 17 CASSSKAGLGVTHEQFF TGTGCCAGCAGCTCAAAGGCAGGATTGGGCGTAACTCATGAGCAGTTCTTC
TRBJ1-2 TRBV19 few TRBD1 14 CASSNPGTGDGYTF TGTGCCAGTAGTAACCCCGGGACAGGGGATGGCTACACCTTC
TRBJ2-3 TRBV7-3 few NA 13 CASSLSGVDTQYF TGTGCCAGCAGCTTATCCGGCGTCGATACGCAGTATTTT
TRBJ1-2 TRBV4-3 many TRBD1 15 CASSQETGTAYGYTF TGCGCCAGCAGCCAGGAGACTGGGACAGCCTATGGCTACACCTTC
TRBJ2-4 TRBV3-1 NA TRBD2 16 CASSQGSGEAKNIQYF TGTGCCAGCAGCCAAGGAAGCGGGGAAGCCAAAAACATTCAGTACTTC
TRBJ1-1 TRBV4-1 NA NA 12 CASSQGGGEAFF TGCGCCAGCAGCCAAGGGGGCGGCGAGGCTTTCTTT
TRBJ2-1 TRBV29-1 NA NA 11 CSVEEWNEQFF TGCAGCGTTGAAGAATGGAATGAGCAGTTCTTC
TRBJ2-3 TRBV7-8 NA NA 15 CASSLAGGLGDTQYF TGTGCCAGCAGCTTAGCGGGGGGGCTTGGAGATACGCAGTATTTT
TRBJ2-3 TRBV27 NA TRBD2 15 CASSLPAGGPDTQYF TGTGCCAGCAGTTTACCAGCGGGGGGCCCAGATACGCAGTATTTT
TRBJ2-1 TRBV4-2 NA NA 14 CASSNLSPYNEQFF TGTGCCAGCAGCAACCTGTCCCCCTACAATGAGCAGTTCTTC